The 29 T cell receptor beta chains reported below all come from one sample, sequenced in a study of T cell changes during pregnancy in multiple sclerosis. Data came from immunoSEQ multiplex PCR; TCRdb stores just in-frame clones and leaves some out. The table shows under 70,000 clones, with about 90% occurring only once. This sample comprised CD4+ T cells from peripheral blood mononuclear cells, obtained after pregnancy. The origin of the receptors is a female donor in good health, enrolled as a control in a pregnancy study.

The chain couples TRBV5-4 to TRBJ2-1; D call uncertain. Germline V gives CDR1 SGHNT, CDR2 YYREEE (reference sequence). The length of the CDR3 is 15 residues. Trimming left V 2 bases short and J 1 base short, with 10 bases between. In DNA form, the CDR3 reads TGTGCCAGCAGCTTTAACAGCTGGTCCTACAATGAGCAGTTCTTC. This gives the protein CASSFNSWSYNEQFF.

The DNA of the CDR3 is TGTGCCACAGAAAGGACAGGAACGAACACCGGGGAGCTGTTTTTT. Its protein product is CATERTGTNTGELFF. V usage is TRBV5-4 and J usage is TRBJ2-2; TRBD1 aligns across 7 bases. CDR1 SGHNT and CDR2 YYREEE come from the germline V gene (reference sequence). The CDR3 length is 15 residues. V dropped 9 bases and J dropped 0; count of bases not matched to a gene: 8.

This chain joins TRBV30 and TRBJ2-7; D possibly corresponds to TRBD1 (5 bases). The CDR3 totals 13 residues. From germline, CDR1 is GTSNPN and CDR2 SVGIG (reference sequence). V was shortened by 4 bases and J by 0 bases, with 10 bases between the two germline ends. This chain's CDR3 is CAWTLGHSYEQYF. CDR3 sequence (DNA): TGTGCCTGGACCCTAGGACACTCCTACGAGCAGTACTTC.

The rearrangement uses TRBV4-3 and TRBJ1-2; tentative D call: TRBD1 (6 bases). V lost 3 bases to trimming and J lost 8 bases, with 28 bases between them. CDR1 and CDR2 from the germline V gene are LGHNA and YSLEER. The CDR3 contains 18 residues. The CDR3 spells CASSQSVGGQGKYSGYTF. CDR3 DNA: TGCGCCAGCAGCCAGTCTGTTGGTGGCCAGGGGAAATACTCGGGCTACACCTTC.

The rearrangement joins TRBV5-4 to TRBJ1-2; D unresolved. This CDR3 spans 13 amino acids. Germline V gene data show CDR1 as SGHNT and CDR2 as YYREEE (reference sequence). V was cut by 4 bases and J by 6 bases, with 13 bases left in between. This chain's CDR3 is CASSLRTSNGYTF. The CDR3 bases are TGTGCCAGCAGCCTGAGAACCTCTAATGGCTACACCTTC.

The rearrangement links TRBV4-3 to TRBJ2-3, with 8 bases matching TRBD2. CDR1 and CDR2 from the germline V gene are LGHNA and YSLEER. This CDR3 region has 13 residues. J was trimmed by 4 bases and V by 3 bases; bases with no gene match: 0. CDR3 loop: CASSHGGADTQYF. DNA for the CDR3: TGCGCCAGCAGCCACGGGGGGGCAGATACGCAGTATTTT.

This clone counts as medium-sized. The chain combines TRBV18 with TRBJ1-2, with TRBD1 as a possible D gene (5 bases). With 5 bases removed from V and 1 base from J, the gap between germline ends came to 8 bases. CDR3 length: 13 amino acids. Per the germline V gene, CDR1 is KGHSH and CDR2 is LQKENI. CDR3 sequence (DNA): TGTGCCAGCTCATCAGGGCTTAACTATGGCTACACCTTC. Its translation is CASSSGLNYGYTF. Together with reference TRBV18 and TRBJ1-2, the CDR3 gives the full variable domain: NAGVMQNPRHLVRRRGQEARLRCSPMKGHSHVYWYRQLPEEGLKFMVYLQKENIIDESGMPKERFSAEFPKEGPSILRIQQVVRGDSAAYFCASSSGLNYGYTFGSGTRLTVV.

The chain joins TRBV6-5 to TRBJ1-1; D call uncertain. This CDR3 contains 13 residues. V was shortened by 0 bases and J by 5 bases, with 7 bases between the two germline ends. CDR1 is MNHEY and CDR2 is SVGAGI in the germline V gene. CDR3 DNA sequence: TGTGCCAGCAGTTACTCTGCGGGGACTGAAGCTTTCTTT. Residues: CASSYSAGTEAFF.

CDR3 residues: CASSPTGRNTEAFF. Here the CDR3 DNA reads TGTGCCAGCAGCCCCACAGGGAGGAACACTGAAGCTTTCTTT. The rearrangement links TRBV27 to TRBJ1-1, with D possibly being TRBD1 (6 bases). The CDR3 loop spans 14 amino acids. Germline-derived CDR1 and CDR2 are MNHEY and SMNVEV (reference sequence). V dropped 6 bases and J dropped 1 base, with 12 bases sitting between them.

The gene calls are TRBV19 and TRBJ2-7; a possible D gene is TRBD1 (6 bases). The CDR3 runs to 14 residues. Germline V gene data show CDR1 as LNHDA and CDR2 as SQIVND (reference sequence). V lost 3 bases and J lost 6, with 15 bases in between. The CDR3 sequence: CASSISKGVGEQYF. The CDR3 DNA reads TGTGCCAGTAGTATCTCGAAGGGGGTCGGCGAGCAGTACTTC.

This clone came up a few times. The chain combines TRBV2 with TRBJ1-6, with D perhaps TRBD1 (5 bases). V was pared by 4 bases and J by 5 bases, with 9 bases between. The CDR3 totals 14 residues. Germline loops: CDR1 SNHLY, CDR2 FYNNEI. The CDR3 is CASSATANNSPLHF. The CDR3 bases are TGTGCCAGCAGTGCGACAGCGAATAATTCACCCCTCCACTTT.

The chain recombines TRBV4-3 with TRBJ2-1, with 8 bases lining up with TRBD2. The V and J ends lost 4 bases and 7 bases, in that order; junction bases with no gene match: 12. This CDR3 has 16 residues. Looked up from germline, CDR1 is LGHNA and CDR2 is YSLEER. Here the CDR3 reads CASSPSGGVAQNEQFF. The CDR3, as DNA: TGCGCCAGCAGCCCCTCCGGGGGGGTAGCGCAGAATGAGCAGTTCTTC.

The chain carries TRBV5-1 and TRBJ2-3; 8 positions match TRBD1. V lost 4 bases to trimming and J lost 5 bases; unmatched junction nucleotides: 9. Looked up from germline, CDR1 is SGHRS and CDR2 is YFSETQ. This CDR3 spans 15 amino acids. The CDR3 DNA is TGCGCCAGCAGCCCAGCGACAGGGGCGGAAGATACGCAGTATTTT. Translated, it gives CASSPATGAEDTQYF.

Relative to its sample, this clone is medium-sized. V is TRBV11-2 and J is TRBJ2-7, with 12 positions matching TRBD2. Germline V gives CDR1 SGHAT, CDR2 FQNNGV. The CDR3 is made up of 19 amino acids. Trimming cost V 4 bases and J 4 bases; bases outside gene matches: 17. CDR3 in DNA: TGTGCCAGCAGCTCCTCAGGACTAGCGGGGCCCGAGAATTCTTACGAGCAGTACTTC. Translating gives CASSSSGLAGPENSYEQYF.

The chain has TRBV4-3 and TRBJ1-2; TRBD1 agrees at 9 bases. The CDR3 sequence is 13 residues long. Germline CDR1 reads LGHNA; CDR2 reads YSLEER. V was clipped by 1 base and J by 6 bases; unmatched bases: 0. CDR3 amino acids: CASSQGTGDGYTF. The CDR3 DNA is TGCGCCAGCAGCCAAGGGACAGGGGATGGCTACACCTTC.

J is TRBJ2-3 and V is TRBV21-1; the table gives TRBD1 as D, unverified against the DNA. TRBV21-1 is termed a pseudogene. The CDR3 extends over 22 amino acids. The CDR3 coding sequence is TGTGCCAGCAGCAAAGAGTCGTGGGCCCGGGACAGGGGGGACCCTACCTGGGATACGCAGTATTTT. This encodes CASSKESWARDRGDPTWDTQYF.

The rearrangement uses TRBV19 and TRBJ2-7; 8 nucleotides line up with TRBD1. Per the germline V gene, CDR1 is LNHDA and CDR2 is SQIVND (reference sequence). The CDR3 extends over 16 amino acids. Trimming cost V 1 base and J 1 base; bases outside gene matches: 6. The CDR3 reads CASSIGAGGLSYEQYF. The CDR3 region has the DNA TGTGCCAGTAGTATAGGGGCAGGGGGCCTTTCCTACGAGCAGTACTTC.

The genes are TRBV15 and TRBJ2-3; TRBD1 is a possible D gene (5 bases). CDR3 length: 13 residues. V was cut by 0 bases and J by 9 bases, with 10 bases left in between. CDR1 is LNHNV and CDR2 is YYDKDF in the germline V gene (reference sequence). The CDR3 here is CATSRDRVGTQYF. The CDR3 region has the DNA TGTGCCACCAGCAGAGACAGGGTTGGGACGCAGTATTTT.

The chain is built from TRBV5-1 and TRBJ2-2; TRBD1 is a possible D gene (7 bases). Per the germline V gene, CDR1 is SGHRS and CDR2 is YFSETQ. The CDR3 consists of 16 residues. Trimming pared 0 bases from V and 2 bases from J, leaving 11 bases between. In DNA, the CDR3 is TGCGCCAGCAGCTTGGCTCAGGGGGGAAACACCGGGGAGCTGTTTTTT. This translates into CASSLAQGGNTGELFF.

The gene calls are TRBV29-1 and TRBJ1-1; possible D gene TRBD1, 6 bases. Between the trimmed V and J ends, which lost 6 bases and 4 bases, there was a span of 9 bases. Germline V gene sequence: CDR1 SQVTM, CDR2 ANQGSEA. CDR3 length: 11 residues. The CDR3 reads CSVYRVTEAFF. The CDR3 region has the DNA TGCAGCGTGTACAGGGTCACTGAAGCTTTCTTT. Filled out from reference TRBV29-1 and TRBJ1-1, the complete variable domain reads SAVISQKPSRDICQRGTSLTIQCQVDSQVTMMFWYRQQPGQSLTLIATANQGSEATYESGFVIDKFPISRPNLTFSTLTVSNMSPEDSSIYLCSVYRVTEAFFGQGTRLTVV.

This clone has just a few counts. The V and J genes are TRBV11-1 and TRBJ2-5; 10 bases align to TRBD1. The CDR3 extends over 13 amino acids. Germline assignment: CDR1 SGHAT and CDR2 FQDESV (reference sequence). With V trimmed by 5 bases and J by 4 bases, 1 base remained unmatched. CDR3 DNA sequence: TGTGCCAGCAGCCGGGACAGGGGAGAGACCCAGTACTTC. As protein: CASSRDRGETQYF.

The V gene is TRBV2, the J gene TRBJ1-5; the match to TRBD1 covers 7 bases. This CDR3 contains 21 residues. Trimming cost V 5 bases and J 4 bases; bases outside gene matches: 26. Germline values: CDR1 SNHLY, CDR2 FYNNEI. CDR3 DNA: TGTGCCAGCAGTTCACCTGAAGCGATATTAGGGACAGAAGGCGGGAATCAGCCCCAGCATTTT. Amino acids: CASSSPEAILGTEGGNQPQHF. The complete variable domain, with remaining parts taken from reference TRBV2 and TRBJ1-5, reads EPEVTQTPSHQVTQMGQEVILRCVPISNHLYFYWYRQILGQKVEFLVSFYNNEISEKSEIFDDQFSVERPDGSNFTLKIRSTKLEDSAMYFCASSSPEAILGTEGGNQPQHFGDGTRLSIL.

The CDR3 spells CASSPGQGRDTEAFF. In DNA form, the CDR3 reads TGTGCCAGCTCACCGGGACAGGGGAGAGACACTGAAGCTTTCTTT. The chain employs TRBV18 and TRBJ1-1; TRBD1 matches at 10 bases. Germline CDR1 is KGHSH and CDR2 is LQKENI. J gave up 3 bases and V 3 bases, and 4 bases lay outside the gene matches. The CDR3 spans 15 residues.

This clone turned up a few times. The chain employs TRBV12-2 and TRBJ1-1; the table calls TRBD1, which could not be checked here. TRBV12-2 is given as a pseudogene. The CDR3 sequence is 15 residues long. Here the CDR3 DNA reads TGTGCAAGTCGCACTCAGGAACAGCTGAACACTGAAGCTTTCTTT. It specifies CASRTQEQLNTEAFF.

As DNA, the CDR3 is TGTGCCAGCAGCTCGGGGGAAAAGCAGTACTTC. It yields the protein CASSSGEKQYF. The V and J genes are TRBV27 and TRBJ2-7; TRBD2 might be the D (6 bases). This CDR3 spans 11 amino acids. Germline CDR1 and CDR2: MNHEY and SMNVEV (reference sequence). Trimming pared 6 bases from V and 8 bases from J, leaving 11 bases between.

In DNA form, the CDR3 reads TGTGCCAGTAGTATGGGGTTCGGGAGCTCCTATAATTCACCCCTCCACTTT. Amino acids: CASSMGFGSSYNSPLHF. This chain links TRBV19 with TRBJ1-6; D is uncertain. This CDR3 is 17 amino acids long. Germline V gives CDR1 LNHDA, CDR2 SQIVND (reference sequence). V lost 3 bases to trimming and J lost 0 bases, with 12 bases between them. Variable domain in full (rest from reference TRBV19 and TRBJ1-6): DGGITQSPKYLFRKEGQNVTLSCEQNLNHDAMYWYRQDPGQGLRLIYYSQIVNDFQKGDIAEGYSVSREKKESFPLTVTSAQKNPTAFYLCASSMGFGSSYNSPLHFGNGTRLTVT.

The chain couples TRBV5-6 to TRBJ1-2; no clear D gene. Trimming cost V 4 bases and J 4 bases, with 11 bases left between them. The germline CDR1 and CDR2 sequences are SGHDT and YYEEEE. The CDR3 is 13 amino acids. For the CDR3, the DNA is TGTGCCAGCAGCCCTATAACAGCCTATGGCTACACCTTC. Its protein product is CASSPITAYGYTF. Supplemented by reference TRBV5-6 and TRBJ1-2, the full variable domain reads DAGVTQSPTHLIKTRGQQVTLRCSPKSGHDTVSWYQQALGQGPQFIFQYYEEEERQRGNFPDRFSGHQFPNYSSELNVNALLLGDSALYLCASSPITAYGYTFGSGTRLTVV.

The V call is TRBV7-9, the J call TRBJ2-7; no firm D call. Germline V gives CDR1 SEHNR, CDR2 FQNEAQ (reference sequence). V was trimmed by 3 bases and J by 2 bases, leaving 5 bases between them. The CDR3 runs to 12 residues. The chain's CDR3 is CASSFPAYEQYF. In nucleotides, the CDR3 is TGTGCCAGCAGCTTTCCGGCCTACGAGCAGTACTTC.

The rearrangement joins TRBV6-5 to TRBJ1-2, with 7 positions matching TRBD1. The CDR3 has 14 amino acids. V shed 0 bases and J 5 bases; nucleotides not matched to a gene: 3. The germline V gene encodes CDR1 MNHEY and CDR2 SVGAGI. CDR3 amino acids: CASSYSTGPYGYTF. In DNA form, the CDR3 reads TGTGCCAGCAGTTACTCGACAGGGCCATATGGCTACACCTTC.